Below, 10 T cell receptor beta chains from the same sample are listed, as sequenced in a study of Tregs in tolerant kidney transplant recipients. Clones were sequenced by immunoSEQ multiplex PCR, and TCRdb holds only the in-frame ones, with some missing. This sample contains over a thousand clones. Related graft donors supplied nonmyeloablative bone marrow transplants, and mixed chimerism was transient. The material sequenced was CD4+ T cells from blood (PBMCs), taken around 15 months after the transplant. The receptors here all came from a human patient who received a combined kidney and bone marrow transplant. Some of the T cells might come from the graft donor.

This clone registers medium-sized (0.01 to 0.1%) by frequency. Read sequence stops 3 residues before the CDR3 end, and the germline J gene provides the missing end. The chain links TRBV5-1 to TRBJ2-1; 8 nucleotides agree with TRBD2. The J segment lost 2 bases and the V segment lost 3 bases, leaving 4 bases of the junction unmatched. This CDR3 region has 15 residues. The germline gives CDR1 SGHRS, CDR2 YFSETQ. The CDR3 loop reads CASSWSGSAYNEQFF. CDR3 DNA (partial): TGCGCCAGCAGCTGGAGCGGGAGCGCCTACAATGAG.

As for this clone: Read data end 3 residues before the CDR3 end; the end is taken from the germline J gene. The chain has TRBV16 and TRBJ1-4; 10 bases map to TRBD1. Germline V CDR1 and CDR2: KGHSY, FQNENV. Germline trimming cut 1 base from V and 8 bases from J; bases unmatched to any gene: 16. The CDR3 consists of 19 residues. Incomplete CDR3 DNA: TGTGCCAGCAGCCAATTCGGGACAGGGGCAAATCGGGAGGCGGAAAAA. Protein sequence: CASSQFGTGANREAEK. The whole CDR3 is CASSQFGTGANREAEKLFF.

This clone is classed as medium-sized by frequency. The CDR3 goes on 3 residues after the read ends, and that part is filled in from the germline J gene. The chain couples TRBV20-1 to TRBJ2-3, with 10 bases that match TRBD2. The CDR3 runs 16 residues. The germline gives CDR1 DFQATT, CDR2 SNEGSKA (reference sequence). Germline trimming cut 0 bases from V and 4 bases from J; bases unmatched to any gene: 7. The CDR3 is CSARDKEREGSDTQYF. The part of the CDR3 DNA that was read is TGCAGTGCTAGAGATAAAGAGCGGGAGGGCTCAGATACG.

Details on this clone: An end of the junction does not agree with germline; a read error may underlie this. Read coverage stops 3 residues before the CDR3 terminus; the germline J gene supplies the remainder. The chain couples TRBV4-2 to TRBJ2-5; 12 positions match TRBD1. The CDR3 sequence is 17 residues long. CDR1 and CDR2 (germline): LGHNA, YNFKEQ. CDR3 DNA (partial): TGCGCCAGCAGCCGCGATGGTCCGGGACAGGGGGCCGAGACC. This gives the protein CASSRDGPGQGAET. The entire CDR3 protein is CASSRDGPGQGAETQYF.

This clone is identified as medium-sized (0.01 to 0.1%) from frequency. The read is 3 residues too short to cover the CDR3 end, so that end is filled in from the germline J gene. The chain carries TRBV7-6 and TRBJ1-2; TRBD1 matches at 10 bases. V was pared by 1 base and J by 6 bases, with 5 bases of the junction left unmatched. Per the germline V gene, CDR1 is SGHVS and CDR2 is FNYEAQ. This CDR3 spans 15 amino acids. The sequenced CDR3 bases are TGTGCCAGCAGCTTAGACGAGACAGGGGGCAATGGC. It specifies CASSLDETGGNG. In full, the CDR3 is CASSLDETGGNGYTF.

Notes on this clone: Relative to the germline gene, one junction end is altered; a read error may explain this. The missing CDR3 end, 3 residues past where the read stops, is filled in from the germline J gene. The V call is TRBV4-2, the J call TRBJ1-4, with D perhaps TRBD1 (5 bases). CDR1 and CDR2 (germline): LGHNA, YNFKEQ. CDR3 length: 16 amino acids. The CDR3 reads CASSQAAGTYKGKLFF. The CDR3 DNA, read in part, is TGCGCCAGCAGCCAAGCAGCCGGGACTTACAAGGGAAAA.

This clone registers medium-sized (0.01 to 0.1%) by frequency. Read sequence stops 3 residues before the CDR3 end, and the germline J gene provides the missing end. J is TRBJ2-1 and V is TRBV9; tentative D call: TRBD2 (6 bases). CDR3 size: 15 residues. Trimming shortened V by 0 bases and J by 5 bases, and 12 bases separated the two germline ends. Germline V lookup: CDR1 SGDLS, CDR2 YYNGEE. The CDR3 sequence is CASSVDPDYDNEQFF. The covered CDR3 bases are TGTGCCAGCAGCGTAGATCCGGACTACGACAATGAG.

Considering frequency, this clone is medium-sized. The read halts 3 residues ahead of the CDR3 end, with the missing end drawn from the germline J gene. The rearrangement joins TRBV19 to TRBJ1-1; 8 positions agree with TRBD1. This CDR3 spans 17 amino acids. Germline V gene data show CDR1 as LNHDA and CDR2 as SQIVND (reference sequence). V lost 1 base and J lost 3; bases outside the gene matches: 10. The CDR3 here is CASSIVDREGLHTEAFF. The sequenced CDR3 bases are TGTGCCAGTAGTATAGTGGACAGGGAGGGCCTCCACACTGAA.

CDR3: CASSSSPTSETYNEQFF. The sequenced CDR3 bases are TGTGCCAGCAGTTCCTCTCCTACTAGTGAAACCTACAATGAG. The chain combines TRBV27 with TRBJ2-1; D perhaps matches TRBD2 (5 bases). The CDR3 goes on 3 residues after the read ends, and that part is filled in from the germline J gene. V lost 4 bases, J lost 2 bases, and 18 bases lay in between. Germline lookup yields CDR1 MNHEY and CDR2 SMNVEV (reference sequence). There are 17 residues in the CDR3.

To note about this clone: The read is 3 residues too short to cover the CDR3 end, so that end is filled in from the germline J gene. The chain employs TRBV12-3 or TRBV12-4 and TRBJ2-1; 12 positions agree with TRBD2. The CDR3 covers 16 residues. V lost 6 bases to trimming and J lost 1 base; unmatched junction nucleotides: 4. The DNA read from the CDR3 is TGTGCCAGCAGGACTAGCGGGAGCCCATCCTACAATGAG. It translates to CASRTSGSPSYNE. The entire CDR3 protein reads CASRTSGSPSYNEQFF.